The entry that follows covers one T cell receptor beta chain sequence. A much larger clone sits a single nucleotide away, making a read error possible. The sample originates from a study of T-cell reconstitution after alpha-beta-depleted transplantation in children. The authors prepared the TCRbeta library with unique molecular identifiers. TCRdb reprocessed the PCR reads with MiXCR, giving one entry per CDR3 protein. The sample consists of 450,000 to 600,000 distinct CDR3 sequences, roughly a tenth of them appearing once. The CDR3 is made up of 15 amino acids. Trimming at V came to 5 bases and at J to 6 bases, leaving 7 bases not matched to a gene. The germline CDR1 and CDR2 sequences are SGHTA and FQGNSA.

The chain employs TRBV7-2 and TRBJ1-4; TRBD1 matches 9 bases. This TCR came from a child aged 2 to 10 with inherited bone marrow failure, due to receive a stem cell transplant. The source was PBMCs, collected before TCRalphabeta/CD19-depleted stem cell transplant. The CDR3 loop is CASSPRTGADEKLFF. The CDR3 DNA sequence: TGTGCCAGCAGCCCGAGGACAGGGGCGGATGAAAAACTGTTTTTT.